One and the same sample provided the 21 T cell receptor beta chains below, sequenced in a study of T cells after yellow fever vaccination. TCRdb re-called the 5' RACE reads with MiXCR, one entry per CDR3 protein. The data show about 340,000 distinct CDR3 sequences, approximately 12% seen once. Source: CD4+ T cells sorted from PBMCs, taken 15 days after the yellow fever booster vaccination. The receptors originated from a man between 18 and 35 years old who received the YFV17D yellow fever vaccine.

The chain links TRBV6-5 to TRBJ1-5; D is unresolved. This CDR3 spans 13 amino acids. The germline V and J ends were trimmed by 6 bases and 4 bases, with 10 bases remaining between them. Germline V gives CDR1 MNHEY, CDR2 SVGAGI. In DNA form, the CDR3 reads TGTGCCAGCAGCCACGACATAAATCAGCCCCAGCATTTT. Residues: CASSHDINQPQHF.

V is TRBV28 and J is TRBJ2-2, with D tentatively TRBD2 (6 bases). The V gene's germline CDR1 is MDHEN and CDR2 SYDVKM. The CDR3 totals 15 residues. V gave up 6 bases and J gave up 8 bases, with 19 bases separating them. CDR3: CASRRTGEALGELFF. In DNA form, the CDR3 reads TGTGCCAGCAGACGTACGGGGGAGGCTTTGGGGGAGCTGTTTTTT.

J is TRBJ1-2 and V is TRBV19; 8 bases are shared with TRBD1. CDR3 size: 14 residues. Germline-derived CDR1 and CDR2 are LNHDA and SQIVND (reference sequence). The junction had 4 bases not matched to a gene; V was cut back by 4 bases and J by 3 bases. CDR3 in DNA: TGTGCCAGTAGTAAACCGACAGGGGACTATGGCTACACCTTC. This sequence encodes CASSKPTGDYGYTF.

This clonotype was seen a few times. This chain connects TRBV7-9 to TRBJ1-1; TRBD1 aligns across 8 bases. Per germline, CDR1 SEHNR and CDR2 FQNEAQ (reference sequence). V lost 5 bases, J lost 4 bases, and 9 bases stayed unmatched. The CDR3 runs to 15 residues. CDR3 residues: CASSPQGVSLTEAFF. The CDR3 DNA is TGTGCCAGCAGCCCACAGGGGGTGTCTCTCACTGAAGCTTTCTTT.

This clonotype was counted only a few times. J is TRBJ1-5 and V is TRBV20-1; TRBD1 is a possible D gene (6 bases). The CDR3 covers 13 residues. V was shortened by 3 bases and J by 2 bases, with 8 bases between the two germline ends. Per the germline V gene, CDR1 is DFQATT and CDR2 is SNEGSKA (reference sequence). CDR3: CSASHRGNQPQHF. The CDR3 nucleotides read TGCAGTGCTAGCCACAGGGGCAATCAGCCCCAGCATTTT.

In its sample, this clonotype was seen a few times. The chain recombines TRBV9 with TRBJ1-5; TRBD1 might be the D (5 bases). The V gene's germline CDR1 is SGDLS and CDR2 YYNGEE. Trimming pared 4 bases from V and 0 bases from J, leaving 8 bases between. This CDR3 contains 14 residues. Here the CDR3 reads CASSQDSSNQPQHF. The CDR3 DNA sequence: TGTGCCAGCAGCCAAGACAGTAGCAATCAGCCCCAGCATTTT.

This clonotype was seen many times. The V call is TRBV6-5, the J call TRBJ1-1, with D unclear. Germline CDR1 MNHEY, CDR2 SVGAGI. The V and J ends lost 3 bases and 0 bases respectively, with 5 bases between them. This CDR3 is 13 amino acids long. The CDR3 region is CASSYRVNTEAFF. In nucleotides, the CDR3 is TGTGCCAGCAGTTATAGGGTGAACACTGAAGCTTTCTTT.

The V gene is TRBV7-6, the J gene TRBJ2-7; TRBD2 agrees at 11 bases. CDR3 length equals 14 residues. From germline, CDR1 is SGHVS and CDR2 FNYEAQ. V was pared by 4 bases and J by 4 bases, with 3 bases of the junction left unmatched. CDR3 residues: CASSSTSGTYEQYF. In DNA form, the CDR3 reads TGTGCCAGCAGCTCGACTAGCGGGACTTACGAGCAGTACTTC.

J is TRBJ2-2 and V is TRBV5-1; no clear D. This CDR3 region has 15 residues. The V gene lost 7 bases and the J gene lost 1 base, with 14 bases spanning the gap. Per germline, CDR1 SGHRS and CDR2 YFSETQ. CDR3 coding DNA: TGCGCCAGCGGCGGTCTTTCTGGGAACACCGGGGAGCTGTTTTTT. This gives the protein CASGGLSGNTGELFF.

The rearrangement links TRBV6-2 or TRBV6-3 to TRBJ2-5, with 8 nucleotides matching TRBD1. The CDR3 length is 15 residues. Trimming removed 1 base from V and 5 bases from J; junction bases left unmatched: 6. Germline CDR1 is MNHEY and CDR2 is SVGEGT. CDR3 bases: TGTGCCAGCAGTTACTGGACAGGGATCAAGGAGACCCAGTACTTC. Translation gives CASSYWTGIKETQYF.

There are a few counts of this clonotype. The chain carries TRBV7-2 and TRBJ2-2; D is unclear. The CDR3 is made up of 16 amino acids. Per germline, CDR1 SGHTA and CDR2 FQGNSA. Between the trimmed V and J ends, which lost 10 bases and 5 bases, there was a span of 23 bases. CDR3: CATAARALGGTGELFF. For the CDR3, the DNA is TGTGCCACCGCAGCAAGGGCGCTGGGTGGGACCGGGGAGCTGTTTTTT.

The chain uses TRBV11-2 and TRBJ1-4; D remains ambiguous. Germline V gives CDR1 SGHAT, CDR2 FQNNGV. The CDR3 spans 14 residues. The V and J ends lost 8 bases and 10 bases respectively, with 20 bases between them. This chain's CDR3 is CASRTEIRRGKLFF. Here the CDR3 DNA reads TGTGCCAGCCGTACAGAGATACGACGGGGAAAACTGTTTTTT. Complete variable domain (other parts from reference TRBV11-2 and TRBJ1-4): EAGVAQSPRYKIIEKRQSVAFWCNPISGHATLYWYQQILGQGPKLLIQFQNNGVVDDSQLPKDRFSAERLKGVDSTLKIQPAKLEDSAVYLCASRTEIRRGKLFFGSGTQLSVL.

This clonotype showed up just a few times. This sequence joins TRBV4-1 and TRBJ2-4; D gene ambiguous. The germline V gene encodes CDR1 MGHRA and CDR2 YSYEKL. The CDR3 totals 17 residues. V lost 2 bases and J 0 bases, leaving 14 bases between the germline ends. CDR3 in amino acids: CASSQPTSQLAKNIQYF. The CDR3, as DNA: TGCGCCAGCAGCCAACCGACATCACAACTAGCCAAAAACATTCAGTACTTC.

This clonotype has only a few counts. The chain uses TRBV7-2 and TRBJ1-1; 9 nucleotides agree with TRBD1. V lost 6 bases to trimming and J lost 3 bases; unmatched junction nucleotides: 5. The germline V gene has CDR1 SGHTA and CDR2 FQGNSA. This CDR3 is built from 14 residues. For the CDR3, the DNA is TGTGCCAGCAGTGGGACAGGGACAGACACTGAAGCTTTCTTT. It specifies CASSGTGTDTEAFF.

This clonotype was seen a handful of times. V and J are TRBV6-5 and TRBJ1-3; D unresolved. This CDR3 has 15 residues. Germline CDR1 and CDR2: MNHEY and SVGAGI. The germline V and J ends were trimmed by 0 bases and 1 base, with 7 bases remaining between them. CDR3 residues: CASSYSMASGNTIYF. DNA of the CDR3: TGTGCCAGCAGTTACTCGATGGCATCTGGAAACACCATATATTTT.

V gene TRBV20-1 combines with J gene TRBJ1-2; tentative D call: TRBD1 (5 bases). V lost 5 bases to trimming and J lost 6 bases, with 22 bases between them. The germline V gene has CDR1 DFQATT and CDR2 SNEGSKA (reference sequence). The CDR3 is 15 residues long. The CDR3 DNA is TGCAGTGCTTCCGGGGACTCCCCTGGACGCGATGGCTACACCTTC. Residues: CSASGDSPGRDGYTF.

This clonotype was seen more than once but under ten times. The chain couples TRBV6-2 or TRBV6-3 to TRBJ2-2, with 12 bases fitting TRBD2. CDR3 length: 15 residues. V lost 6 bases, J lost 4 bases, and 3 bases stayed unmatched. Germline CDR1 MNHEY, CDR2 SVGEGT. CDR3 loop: CASRVLAGGTGELFF. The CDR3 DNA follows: TGTGCCAGCAGAGTACTAGCGGGGGGCACCGGGGAGCTGTTTTTT.

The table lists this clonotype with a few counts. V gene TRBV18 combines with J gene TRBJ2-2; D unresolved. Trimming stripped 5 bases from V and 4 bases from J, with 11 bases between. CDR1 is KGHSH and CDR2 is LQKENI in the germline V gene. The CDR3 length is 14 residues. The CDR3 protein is CASSGVDGTGELFF. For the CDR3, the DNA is TGTGCCAGCTCAGGCGTCGACGGCACCGGGGAGCTGTTTTTT.

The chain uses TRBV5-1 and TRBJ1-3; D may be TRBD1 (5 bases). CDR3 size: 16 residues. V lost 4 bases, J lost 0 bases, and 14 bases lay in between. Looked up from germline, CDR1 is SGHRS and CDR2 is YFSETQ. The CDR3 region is CASSLLDKSSGNTIYF. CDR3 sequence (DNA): TGCGCCAGCAGCCTTCTGGACAAGAGCTCTGGAAACACCATATATTTT.

Written as DNA, the CDR3 is TGCGCCAGCTCGACTTCGGGGGTATACAATGAGCAGTTCTTC. Translation gives CASSTSGVYNEQFF. The V gene is TRBV5-1, the J gene TRBJ2-1; maybe TRBD2 (6 bases). CDR3 length equals 14 residues. Germline V gene data show CDR1 as SGHRS and CDR2 as YFSETQ. V was cut by 7 bases and J by 4 bases, with 15 bases left in between.

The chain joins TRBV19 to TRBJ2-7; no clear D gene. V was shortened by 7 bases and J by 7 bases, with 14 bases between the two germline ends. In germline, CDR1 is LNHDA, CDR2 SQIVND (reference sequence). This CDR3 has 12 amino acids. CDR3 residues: CASKGAGREQYF. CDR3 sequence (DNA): TGTGCCAGTAAAGGAGCAGGTCGGGAGCAGTACTTC.